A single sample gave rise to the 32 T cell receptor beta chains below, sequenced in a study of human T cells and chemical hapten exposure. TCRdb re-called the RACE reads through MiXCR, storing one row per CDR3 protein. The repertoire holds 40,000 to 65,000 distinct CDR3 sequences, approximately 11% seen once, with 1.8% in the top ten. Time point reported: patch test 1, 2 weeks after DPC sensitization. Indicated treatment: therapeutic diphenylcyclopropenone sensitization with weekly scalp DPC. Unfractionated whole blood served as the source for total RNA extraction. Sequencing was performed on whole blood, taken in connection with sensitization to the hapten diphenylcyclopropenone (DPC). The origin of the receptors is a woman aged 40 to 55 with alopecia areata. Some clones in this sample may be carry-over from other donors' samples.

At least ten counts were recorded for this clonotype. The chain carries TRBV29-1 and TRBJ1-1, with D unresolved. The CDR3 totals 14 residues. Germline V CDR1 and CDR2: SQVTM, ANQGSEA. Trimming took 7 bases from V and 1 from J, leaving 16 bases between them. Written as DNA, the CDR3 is TGCAGCGCCCATTTTCTTTCGGGGAACACTGAAGCTTTCTTT. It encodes CSAHFLSGNTEAFF.

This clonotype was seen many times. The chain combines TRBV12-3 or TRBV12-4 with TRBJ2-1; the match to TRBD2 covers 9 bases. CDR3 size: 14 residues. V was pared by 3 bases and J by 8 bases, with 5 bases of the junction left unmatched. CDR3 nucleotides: TGTGCCAGCAGTTTTGATAGCGGGGGTTATGAGCAGTTCTTC. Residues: CASSFDSGGYEQFF.

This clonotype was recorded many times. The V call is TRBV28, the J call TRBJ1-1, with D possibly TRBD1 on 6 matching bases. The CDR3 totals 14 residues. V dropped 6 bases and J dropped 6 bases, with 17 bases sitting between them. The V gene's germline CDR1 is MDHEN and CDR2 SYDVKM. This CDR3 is CASSQTTGISEAFF. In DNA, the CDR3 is TGTGCCAGCAGCCAGACTACAGGGATCTCTGAAGCTTTCTTT. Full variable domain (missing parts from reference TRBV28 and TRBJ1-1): DVKVTQSSRYLVKRTGEKVFLECVQDMDHENMFWYRQDPGLGLRLIYFSYDVKMKEKGDIPEGYSVSREKKERFSLILESASTNQTSMYLCASSQTTGISEAFFGQGTRLTVV.

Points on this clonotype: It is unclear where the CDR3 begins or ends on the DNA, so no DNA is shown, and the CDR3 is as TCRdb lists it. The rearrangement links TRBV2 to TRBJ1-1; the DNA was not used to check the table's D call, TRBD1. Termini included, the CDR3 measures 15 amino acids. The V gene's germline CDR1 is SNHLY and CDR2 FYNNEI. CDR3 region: CASILDREGGTEAFF.

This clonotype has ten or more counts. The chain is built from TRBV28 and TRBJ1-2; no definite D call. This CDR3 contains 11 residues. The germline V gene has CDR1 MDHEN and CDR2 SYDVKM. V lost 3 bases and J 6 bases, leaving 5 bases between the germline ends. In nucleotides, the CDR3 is TGTGCCAGCAGTTTGTCAAATGGCTACACCTTC. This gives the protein CASSLSNGYTF.

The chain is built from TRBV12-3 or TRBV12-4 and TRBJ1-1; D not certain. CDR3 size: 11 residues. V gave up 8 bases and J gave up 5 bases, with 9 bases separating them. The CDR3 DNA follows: TGTGCCAGCTTAAGACGGACTGAAGCTTTCTTT. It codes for CASLRRTEAFF.

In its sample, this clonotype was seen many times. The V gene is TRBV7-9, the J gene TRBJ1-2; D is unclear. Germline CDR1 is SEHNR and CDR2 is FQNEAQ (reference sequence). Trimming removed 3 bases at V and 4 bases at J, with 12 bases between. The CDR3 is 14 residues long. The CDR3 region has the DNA TGTGCCAGCAGCTTCGGGAACACTGGCTATGGCTACACCTTC. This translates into CASSFGNTGYGYTF.

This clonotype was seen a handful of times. The CDR3: CASSPGTVYEQYF. The CDR3 region has the DNA TGTGCCAGCTCACCCGGGACTGTCTACGAGCAGTACTTC. V and J are TRBV18 and TRBJ2-7; a possible D gene is TRBD2 (6 bases). V shed 3 bases and J shed 3 bases, with 9 bases lying between them. CDR1 is KGHSH and CDR2 is LQKENI in the germline V gene. The CDR3 has 13 residues.

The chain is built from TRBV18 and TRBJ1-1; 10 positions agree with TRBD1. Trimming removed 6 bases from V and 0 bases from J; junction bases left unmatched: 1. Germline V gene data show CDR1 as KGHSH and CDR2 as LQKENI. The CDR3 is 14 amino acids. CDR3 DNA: TGTGCCAGCTCGGGGACAGGGGTGAACACTGAAGCTTTCTTT. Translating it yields CASSGTGVNTEAFF.

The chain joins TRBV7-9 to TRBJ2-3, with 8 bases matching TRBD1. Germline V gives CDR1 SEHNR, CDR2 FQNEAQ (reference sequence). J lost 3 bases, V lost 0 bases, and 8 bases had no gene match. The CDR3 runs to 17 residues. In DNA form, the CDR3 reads TGTGCCAGCAGCTTAGCTACCCGGACAGGGATGACAGATACGCAGTATTTT. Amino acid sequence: CASSLATRTGMTDTQYF. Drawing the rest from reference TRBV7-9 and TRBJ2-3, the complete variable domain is DTGVSQNPRHKITKRGQNVTFRCDPISEHNRLYWYRQTLGQGPEFLTYFQNEAQLEKSRLLSDRFSAERPKGSFSTLEIQRTEQGDSAMYLCASSLATRTGMTDTQYFGPGTRLTVL.

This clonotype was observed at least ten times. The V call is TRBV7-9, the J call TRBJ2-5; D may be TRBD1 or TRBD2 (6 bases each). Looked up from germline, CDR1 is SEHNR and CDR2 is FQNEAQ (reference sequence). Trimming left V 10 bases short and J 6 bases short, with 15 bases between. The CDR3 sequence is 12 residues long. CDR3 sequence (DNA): TGTGCCACGGGGGCACAGGCCCAGACCCAGTACTTC. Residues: CATGAQAQTQYF.

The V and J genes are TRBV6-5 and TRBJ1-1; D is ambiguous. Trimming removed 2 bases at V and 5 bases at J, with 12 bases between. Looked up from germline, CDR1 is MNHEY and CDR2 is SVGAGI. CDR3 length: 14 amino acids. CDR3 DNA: TGTGCCAGCAGTTACCTCGGCCCCAGGACTGAAGCTTTCTTT. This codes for CASSYLGPRTEAFF.

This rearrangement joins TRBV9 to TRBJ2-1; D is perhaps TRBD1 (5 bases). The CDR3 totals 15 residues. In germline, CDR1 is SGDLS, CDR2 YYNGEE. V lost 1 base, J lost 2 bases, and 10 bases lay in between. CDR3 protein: CASSVFETAYNEQFF. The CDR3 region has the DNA TGTGCCAGCAGCGTATTCGAGACAGCCTACAATGAGCAGTTCTTC. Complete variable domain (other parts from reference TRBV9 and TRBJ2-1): DSGVTQTPKHLITATGQRVTLRCSPRSGDLSVYWYQQSLDQGLQFLIQYYNGEERAKGNILERFSAQQFPDLHSELNLSSLELGDSALYFCASSVFETAYNEQFFGPGTRLTVL.

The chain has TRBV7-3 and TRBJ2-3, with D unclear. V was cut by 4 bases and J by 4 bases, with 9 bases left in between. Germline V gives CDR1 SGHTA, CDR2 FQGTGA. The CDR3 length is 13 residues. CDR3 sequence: CASSSRMADTQYF. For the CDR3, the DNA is TGTGCCAGCAGCTCGAGGATGGCAGATACGCAGTATTTT.

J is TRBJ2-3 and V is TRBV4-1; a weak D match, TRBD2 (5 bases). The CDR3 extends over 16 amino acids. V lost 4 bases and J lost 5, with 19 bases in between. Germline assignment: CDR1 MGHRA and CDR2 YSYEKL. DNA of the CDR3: TGCGCCAGCAGCCGAGCCAACCTCGTGGCGGGAGATACGCAGTATTTT. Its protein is CASSRANLVAGDTQYF.

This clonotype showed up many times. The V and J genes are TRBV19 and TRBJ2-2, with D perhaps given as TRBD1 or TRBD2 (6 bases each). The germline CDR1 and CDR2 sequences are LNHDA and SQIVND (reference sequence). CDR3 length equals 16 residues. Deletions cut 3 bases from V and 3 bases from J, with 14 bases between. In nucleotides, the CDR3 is TGTGCCAGTAGTATTAAATGGGGGGCTGACACCGGGGAGCTGTTTTTT. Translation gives CASSIKWGADTGELFF. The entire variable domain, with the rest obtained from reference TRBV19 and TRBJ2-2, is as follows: DGGITQSPKYLFRKEGQNVTLSCEQNLNHDAMYWYRQDPGQGLRLIYYSQIVNDFQKGDIAEGYSVSREKKESFPLTVTSAQKNPTAFYLCASSIKWGADTGELFFGEGSRLTVL.

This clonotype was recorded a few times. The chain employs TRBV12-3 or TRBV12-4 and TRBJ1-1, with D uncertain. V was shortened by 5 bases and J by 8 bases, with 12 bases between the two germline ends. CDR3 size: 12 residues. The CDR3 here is CASSQSPIEAFF. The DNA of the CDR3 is TGTGCCAGCAGTCAGTCCCCGATCGAAGCTTTCTTT.

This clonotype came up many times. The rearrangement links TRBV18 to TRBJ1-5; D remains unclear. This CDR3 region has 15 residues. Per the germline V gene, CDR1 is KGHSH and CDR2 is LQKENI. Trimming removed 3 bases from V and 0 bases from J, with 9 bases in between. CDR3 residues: CASSPDTNSNQPQHF. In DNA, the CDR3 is TGTGCCAGCTCACCCGACACGAATAGCAATCAGCCCCAGCATTTT.

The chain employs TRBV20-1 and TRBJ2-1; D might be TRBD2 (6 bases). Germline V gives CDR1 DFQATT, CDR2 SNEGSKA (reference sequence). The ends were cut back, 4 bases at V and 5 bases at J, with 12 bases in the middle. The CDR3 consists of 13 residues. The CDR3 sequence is CSAKRTTHNEQFF. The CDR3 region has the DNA TGCAGTGCTAAACGGACTACCCACAATGAGCAGTTCTTC.

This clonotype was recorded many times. Written as DNA, the CDR3 is TGTGCCAGCAGCCCGGGGCTAGCAGTCACAGATACGCAGTATTTT. Translation gives CASSPGLAVTDTQYF. This rearrangement joins TRBV11-3 to TRBJ2-3, with D perhaps assigned TRBD1 or TRBD2 (5 bases each). With 5 bases removed from V and 2 bases from J, the gap between germline ends came to 14 bases. Germline lookup yields CDR1 SGHNT and CDR2 YENEEA. This CDR3 is 15 amino acids long. Full variable domain (missing parts from reference TRBV11-3 and TRBJ2-3): EAGVVQSPRYKIIEKKQPVAFWCNPISGHNTLYWYLQNLGQGPELLIRYENEEAVDDSQLPKDRFSAERLKGVDSTLKIQPAELGDSAVYLCASSPGLAVTDTQYFGPGTRLTVL.

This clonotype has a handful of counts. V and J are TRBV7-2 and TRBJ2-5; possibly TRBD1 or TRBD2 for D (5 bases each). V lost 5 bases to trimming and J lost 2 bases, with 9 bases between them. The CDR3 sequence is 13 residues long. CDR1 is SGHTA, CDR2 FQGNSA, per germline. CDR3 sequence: CASSRDQQETQYF. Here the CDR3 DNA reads TGTGCCAGCAGCCGGGACCAACAAGAGACCCAGTACTTC.

CDR3 DNA sequence: TGTGCCAGCAGTTTAGCGGGGCACAACAATGAGCAGTACTTC. It translates to CASSLAGHNNEQYF. V gene TRBV12-3 or TRBV12-4 combines with J gene TRBJ2-1; TRBD1 is a possible D gene (5 bases). The J call is doubtful: the DNA matches TRBJ2-7 better. There are 14 residues in the CDR3.

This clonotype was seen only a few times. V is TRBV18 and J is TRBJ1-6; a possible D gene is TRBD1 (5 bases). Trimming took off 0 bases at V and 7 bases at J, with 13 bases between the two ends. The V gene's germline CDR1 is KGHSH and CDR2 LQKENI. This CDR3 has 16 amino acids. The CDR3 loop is CASSPPGRGSNSPLHF. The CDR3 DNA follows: TGTGCCAGCTCACCACCGGGAAGGGGTTCAAATTCACCCCTCCACTTT.

The DNA of the CDR3 is TGTGCCAGGGGACTAGCGGGAGGCTCAGATACGCAGTATTTT. This encodes CARGLAGGSDTQYF. V is TRBV7-4 and J is TRBJ2-3; 15 bases are shared with TRBD2. J lost 4 bases, V lost 9 bases, and 2 bases had no gene match. This CDR3 is 14 amino acids long. Germline CDR1 and CDR2: SGHVT and SQSDAQ.

In nucleotides, the CDR3 is TGTGCCAGCAGCCCCGGACTCGAGCTGACCCAGTACTTC. This encodes CASSPGLELTQYF. This chain uses TRBV9 with TRBJ2-5; D perhaps matches TRBD2 (5 bases). Trimming removed 4 bases from V and 7 bases from J, with 14 bases in between. CDR1 is SGDLS and CDR2 is YYNGEE in the germline V gene. This CDR3 is built from 13 residues.

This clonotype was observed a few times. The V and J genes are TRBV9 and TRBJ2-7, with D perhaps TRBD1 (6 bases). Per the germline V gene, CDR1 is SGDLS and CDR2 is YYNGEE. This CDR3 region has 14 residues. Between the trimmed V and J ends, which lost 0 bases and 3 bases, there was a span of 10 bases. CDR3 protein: CASSVGGTNYEQYF. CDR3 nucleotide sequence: TGTGCCAGCAGCGTAGGAGGGACAAACTACGAGCAGTACTTC.

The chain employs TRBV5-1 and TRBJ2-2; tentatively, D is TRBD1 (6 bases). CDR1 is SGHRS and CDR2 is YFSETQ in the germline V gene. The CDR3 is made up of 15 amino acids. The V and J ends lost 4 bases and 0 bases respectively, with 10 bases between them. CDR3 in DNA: TGCGCCAGCAGCCCCAGGGGTACGAACACCGGGGAGCTGTTTTTT. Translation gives CASSPRGTNTGELFF.

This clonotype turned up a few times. CDR3 loop: CASSQDWELLMGYTF. DNA for the CDR3: TGTGCCAGCAGCCAAGATTGGGAATTACTAATGGGCTACACCTTC. The rearrangement uses TRBV4-2 and TRBJ1-2; D is unresolved. CDR1 and CDR2 (germline): LGHNA, YNFKEQ. CDR3 length: 15 residues. V was shortened by 0 bases and J by 8 bases, with 16 bases between the two germline ends.

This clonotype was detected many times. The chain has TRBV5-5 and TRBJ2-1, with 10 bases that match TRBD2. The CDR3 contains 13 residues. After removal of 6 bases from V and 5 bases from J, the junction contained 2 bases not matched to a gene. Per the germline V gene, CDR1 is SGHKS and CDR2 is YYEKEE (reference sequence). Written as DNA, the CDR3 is TGTGCCAGCAAGCTAGCGGGAGACAATGAGCAGTTCTTC. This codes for CASKLAGDNEQFF. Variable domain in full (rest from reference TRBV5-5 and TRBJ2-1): DAGVTQSPTHLIKTRGQQVTLRCSPISGHKSVSWYQQVLGQGPQFIFQYYEKEERGRGNFPDRFSARQFPNYSSELNVNALLLGDSALYLCASKLAGDNEQFFGPGTRLTVL.

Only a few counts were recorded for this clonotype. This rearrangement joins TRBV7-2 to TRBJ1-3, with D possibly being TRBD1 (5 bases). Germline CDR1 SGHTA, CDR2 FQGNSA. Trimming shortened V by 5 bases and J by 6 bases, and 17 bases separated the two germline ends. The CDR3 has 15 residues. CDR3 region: CASSPTAGQVNTIYF. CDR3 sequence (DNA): TGTGCCAGCAGCCCCACTGCGGGGCAGGTAAACACCATATATTTT.

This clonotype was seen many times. CDR3 region: CASSFGGRLPYGYTF. DNA for the CDR3: TGTGCCAGCAGCTTTGGGGGACGGTTACCCTATGGCTACACCTTC. The V and J genes are TRBV7-6 and TRBJ1-2; the D gene is possibly TRBD1 (5 bases). Germline V gives CDR1 SGHVS, CDR2 FNYEAQ. There are 15 residues in the CDR3. Trimming cost V 3 bases and J 4 bases, with 15 bases left between them. The full variable domain, completed using reference TRBV7-6 and TRBJ1-2, is GAGVSQSPRYKVTKRGQDVALRCDPISGHVSLYWYRQALGQGPEFLTYFNYEAQQDKSGLPNDRFSAERPEGSISTLTIQRTEQRDSAMYRCASSFGGRLPYGYTFGSGTRLTVV.

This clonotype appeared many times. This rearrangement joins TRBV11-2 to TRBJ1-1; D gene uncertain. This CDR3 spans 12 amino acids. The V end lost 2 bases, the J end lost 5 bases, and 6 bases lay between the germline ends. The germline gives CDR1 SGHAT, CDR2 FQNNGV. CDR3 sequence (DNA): TGTGCCAGCAGCTTATTGCCGACTGAAGCTTTCTTT. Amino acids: CASSLLPTEAFF. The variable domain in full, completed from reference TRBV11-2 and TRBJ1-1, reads EAGVAQSPRYKIIEKRQSVAFWCNPISGHATLYWYQQILGQGPKLLIQFQNNGVVDDSQLPKDRFSAERLKGVDSTLKIQPAKLEDSAVYLCASSLLPTEAFFGQGTRLTVV.